This TCR beta chain was recorded in a study of shared clonotypes between healthy human individuals. Some clones are missing from TCRdb's copy, which holds only in-frame ones; the method was immunoSEQ multiplex PCR. The sample has about 470,000 clones, about 76% seen once. Trimming cost V 5 bases and J 2 bases, with 18 bases left between them. This CDR3 has 17 residues. CDR1 and CDR2 (germline): SGHTA, FQGNSA. The sequence was obtained from a woman aged 40 to 49 in good health. Some clones in this sample may be carry-over from other donors' samples. The V gene is TRBV7-2, the J gene TRBJ2-2; D call uncertain. Material for sequencing was PBMCs. The CDR3 spells CASSPPSRLFNTGELFF. In DNA form, the CDR3 reads TGTGCCAGCAGCCCTCCATCTCGCCTGTTTAACACCGGGGAGCTGTTTTTT. The entire variable domain, with the rest obtained from reference TRBV7-2 and TRBJ2-2, is as follows: GAGVSQSPSNKVTEKGKDVELRCDPISGHTALYWYRQSLGQGLEFLIYFQGNSAPDKSGLPSDRFSAERTGGSVSTLTIQRTQQEDSAVYLCASSPPSRLFNTGELFFGEGSRLTVL.